This TCR beta chain came from a study of blood T cell repertoires in COVID-19. At the level of the study: COVID-19 samples, acute and convalescent, were from the United States, Italy and Spain. PBMCs, B-cell-depleted T cells, or T cells were the source of the cDNA or gDNA that made up the material.

In the original processing: For nucleated cells, counts were estimated from reference gene primer amplification. This table comes from immunoSEQ multiplex PCR, and its TCRdb copy is limited to in-frame clones, with some not included. V, J and clone size are taken as reported in that table, and D and trimming were inferred from the DNA itself. Here the sample spans roughly 61,000 clones, 80% to 95% being singletons. The sequence was collected from an elderly man with acute or convalescent COVID-19. The sequencing input was peripheral blood.

In DNA, the CDR3 is TGTGCCAGCAGTGACAGCGGGAGCTCCTACGAGCAGTACTTC. Protein sequence: CASSDSGSSYEQYF. This rearrangement joins TRBV27 to TRBJ2-7; 8 bases align to TRBD2. Germline CDR1 and CDR2: MNHEY and SMNVEV (reference sequence). The CDR3 runs 14 residues. After removal of 5 bases from V and 0 bases from J, the junction contained 3 bases not matched to a gene.